A selection of T cell receptor beta chains follows, all from one sample in a study of radiotherapy plus CTLA-4 blockade in lung cancer. This table comes from immunoSEQ multiplex PCR, and its TCRdb copy is limited to in-frame clones, with some not included. The sample lists more than 80,000 clones, about 83% occurring once. Sequences were derived from peripheral blood, sampled from a patient treated with radiotherapy plus ipilimumab. These receptors originate from a human donor with non-small cell lung cancer that progressed on radiotherapy plus ipilimumab. Some clones in this sample may be carry-over from other donors' samples. The CDR3 runs from the conserved cysteine through the conserved F or W. A D gene is named only where the DNA matches it firmly. Not all rows give a size; the values are once, few, many and, for expanded clones, a class.

abundance: few; v_gene: TRBV7-7; j_gene: TRBJ2-5; d_gene: TRBD2; CDR3aa: CASSLETSGVETQYF; CDR3nt: TGTGCTAGCAGCTTAGAGACTAGCGGGGTGGAGACCCAGTACTTC
abundance: once; v_gene: TRBV9; j_gene: TRBJ2-1; d_gene: TRBD2; CDR3aa: CASSVSVAGPYNEQFF; CDR3nt: TGTGCCAGCAGCGTATCGGTAGCGGGGCCCTACAATGAGCAGTTCTTC
abundance: -; v_gene: TRBV7-3; j_gene: TRBJ2-2; d_gene: TRBD2; CDR3aa: CASSLSAPGLAGGVGELFF; CDR3nt: TGTGCCAGCAGCTTAAGTGCCCCCGGACTAGCGGGGGGGGTCGGGGAGCTGTTTTTT
abundance: -; v_gene: TRBV19; j_gene: TRBJ1-5; d_gene: -; CDR3aa: CASIVSGAGSQPQHF; CDR3nt: TGTGCCAGTATTGTATCAGGGGCAGGATCTCAGCCCCAGCATTTT
abundance: -; v_gene: TRBV18; j_gene: TRBJ2-5; d_gene: -; CDR3aa: CASSPLTGYQETQYF; CDR3nt: TGTGCCAGCTCACCATTGACTGGGTACCAAGAGACCCAGTACTTC
abundance: -; v_gene: TRBV29-1; j_gene: TRBJ2-3; d_gene: -; CDR3aa: CSVPIDKGTDTQYF; CDR3nt: TGCAGCGTGCCGATTGACAAGGGCACAGATACGCAGTATTTT
abundance: -; v_gene: TRBV7-2; j_gene: TRBJ2-2; d_gene: -; CDR3aa: CASSQFRTANTGELFF; CDR3nt: TGTGCCAGCAGCCAATTTAGGACAGCGAACACCGGGGAGCTGTTTTTT
abundance: -; v_gene: TRBV28; j_gene: TRBJ2-7; d_gene: TRBD1; CDR3aa: CASTRTGLYEQYF; CDR3nt: TGTGCCAGCACTCGGACAGGACTTTACGAGCAGTACTTC
abundance: -; v_gene: TRBV9; j_gene: TRBJ1-3; d_gene: -; CDR3aa: CASSDRDGISGNTIYF; CDR3nt: TGTGCCAGCAGCGACCGGGACGGAATCTCTGGAAACACCATATATTTT
abundance: once; v_gene: TRBV11-3; j_gene: TRBJ2-5; d_gene: -; CDR3aa: CASSLDNTQETQYF; CDR3nt: TGTGCCAGCAGCTTAGATAACACCCAAGAGACCCAGTACTTC
abundance: -; v_gene: TRBV7-3; j_gene: TRBJ1-5; d_gene: -; CDR3aa: CASSLQGDQPQHF; CDR3nt: TGTGCCAGCAGCTTACAGGGTGATCAGCCCCAGCATTTT
abundance: once; v_gene: TRBV7-2; j_gene: TRBJ2-5; d_gene: TRBD2; CDR3aa: CASSKGAGSWETQYF; CDR3nt: TGTGCCAGCAGCAAGGGAGCGGGGAGCTGGGAGACCCAGTACTTC
abundance: few; v_gene: TRBV7-2; j_gene: TRBJ1-6; d_gene: -; CDR3aa: CASSLDVAGTLHF; CDR3nt: TGTGCCAGCAGCTTAGATGTGGCAGGGACCCTCCACTTT
abundance: once; v_gene: TRBV2; j_gene: TRBJ1-1; d_gene: -; CDR3aa: CASSEVGGANTEAFF; CDR3nt: TGTGCCAGCAGTGAAGTGGGGGGGGCGAACACTGAAGCTTTCTTT
abundance: -; v_gene: TRBV4-2; j_gene: TRBJ2-2; d_gene: TRBD1; CDR3aa: CASSPGTGDTGELFF; CDR3nt: TGTGCCAGCAGCCCCGGGACAGGGGACACCGGGGAGCTGTTTTTT
abundance: once; v_gene: TRBV7-2; j_gene: TRBJ1-3; d_gene: -; CDR3aa: CASSLGGAGNTIYF; CDR3nt: TGTGCCAGCAGCTTAGGGGGTGCCGGAAACACCATATATTTT
abundance: -; v_gene: TRBV6-5; j_gene: TRBJ2-5; d_gene: TRBD1; CDR3aa: CASSARDRGRETQYF; CDR3nt: TGTGCCAGCAGTGCCCGGGACAGGGGAAGGGAGACCCAGTACTTC
abundance: once; v_gene: TRBV5-4; j_gene: TRBJ2-1; d_gene: TRBD2; CDR3aa: CASSATSGGSYNEQFF; CDR3nt: TGTGCCAGCAGCGCTACTAGCGGGGGTTCCTACAATGAGCAGTTCTTC
abundance: -; v_gene: TRBV5-5; j_gene: TRBJ1-1; d_gene: -; CDR3aa: CASSFGQNTEAFF; CDR3nt: TGTGCCAGCAGCTTCGGACAGAACACTGAAGCTTTCTTT
abundance: -; v_gene: TRBV7-9; j_gene: TRBJ2-1; d_gene: -; CDR3aa: CASSLLWAYEQFF; CDR3nt: TGTGCCAGCAGCCTGCTCTGGGCCTATGAGCAGTTCTTC
abundance: -; v_gene: TRBV5-1; j_gene: TRBJ1-6; d_gene: TRBD1; CDR3aa: CASSLGGTGSYNSPLHF; CDR3nt: TGCGCCAGCAGCTTGGGAGGGACAGGGTCCTATAATTCACCCCTCCACTTT
abundance: -; v_gene: TRBV7-9; j_gene: TRBJ2-7; d_gene: TRBD1; CDR3aa: CASSTRDSTYEQYF; CDR3nt: TGTGCCAGCAGCACAAGGGACAGCACCTACGAGCAGTACTTC
abundance: -; v_gene: TRBV5-1; j_gene: TRBJ2-3; d_gene: -; CDR3aa: CASSIGGGTTDTQYF; CDR3nt: TGCGCCAGCAGTATTGGGGGCGGAACCACAGATACGCAGTATTTT
abundance: -; v_gene: TRBV5-6; j_gene: TRBJ1-1; d_gene: TRBD1; CDR3aa: CASSFRDRGEAFF; CDR3nt: TGTGCCAGCAGCTTCCGAGACAGGGGTGAAGCTTTCTTT
abundance: -; v_gene: TRBV11-3; j_gene: TRBJ2-1; d_gene: TRBD2; CDR3aa: CASSSGRTSAANEQFF; CDR3nt: TGTGCCAGCAGCTCAGGTCGGACTAGCGCCGCAAATGAGCAGTTCTTC